This TCR beta chain was recovered during a study of T cells in Graves' hyperthyroidism and ophthalmopathy. Overall study context: Peripheral blood was taken when the disease was first diagnosed, before any treatment began.

Amplification targeted TCR beta CDR3 regions from RNA transcripts. First-round RT-PCR with HTBI primers amplified the TCR CDR3 region. In TCRdb, the multiplex PCR reads were re-called with MiXCR into one record per CDR3 protein. Among 300,000 to 350,000 distinct CDR3 sequences listed, over 11% were seen once. In germline, CDR1 is MGHDK, CDR2 SYGVNS. There are 16 residues in the CDR3. The V and J ends lost 5 bases and 2 bases respectively, with 16 bases between them. Lactation, pregnancy, other autoimmune disease or uncontrolled infection excluded patients. Sequencing was carried out using blood. This sequence joins TRBV25-1 and TRBJ1-5; no firm D call. The receptor was isolated from a woman aged 25 to 45 with Graves' hyperthyroidism. The CDR3 sequence: CASSSHGREGNQPQHF. The CDR3 DNA reads TGTGCCAGCAGTAGTCATGGAAGGGAGGGCAATCAGCCCCAGCATTTT.